The next 23 T cell receptor beta chains were all read from a single sample in a study of identical twins (dated by TCRdb to the mid-2010s). Library preparation was by 5' RACE. The sequencer was an Illumina HiSeq 2000. Through fastp at Q25 and MiXCR, TCRdb rebuilt clones from the public reads, retaining in-frame beta chains. Rows with one shared CDR3 protein collapse into an entry with the most common genes and DNA. A total of 240,000 or so distinct CDR3 sequences appear in this sample, more than 9% of them only once. About a tenth of the sample lies in the top ten. Material: memory T cells sorted from blood. The sample's cell subset or site label, in plain terms: CD45RO+ enriched T cells. The receptors were gathered from a man aged 50 to 59 in good health.

This clonotype was found a few times. The chain couples TRBV20-1 to TRBJ1-5, with TRBD1 matching 9 bases. Trimming cost V 5 bases and J 2 bases; bases outside gene matches: 4. The germline V gene has CDR1 DFQATT and CDR2 SNEGSKA (reference sequence). The CDR3 loop spans 14 amino acids. As DNA, the CDR3 is TGCAGTGCTGGACAGGGGCGAGGCAATCAGCCCCAGCATTTT. It specifies CSAGQGRGNQPQHF.

The sample holds many counts of this clonotype. The V call is TRBV2, the J call TRBJ2-2, with D perhaps matching TRBD1 (5 bases). The CDR3 consists of 17 residues. Trimming took off 0 bases at V and 1 base at J, with 12 bases between the two ends. Germline values: CDR1 SNHLY, CDR2 FYNNEI. This CDR3 is CASSEALSGRNTGELFF. The CDR3 nucleotides are TGTGCCAGCAGTGAAGCGCTTTCAGGGCGGAACACCGGGGAGCTGTTTTTT.

This clonotype was seen ten or more times. The chain has TRBV4-1 and TRBJ1-1; the D gene is possibly TRBD1 (6 bases). The CDR3 totals 15 residues. With 0 bases removed from V and 11 bases from J, the gap between germline ends came to 19 bases. Germline CDR1 and CDR2: MGHRA and YSYEKL. CDR3 protein: CASSQDGRGDLRAFF. The CDR3 region has the DNA TGCGCCAGCAGCCAAGACGGCAGGGGAGACCTGCGGGCTTTCTTT.

This clonotype was seen only once. This chain joins TRBV18 and TRBJ2-7; 13 bases fit TRBD2. CDR1 and CDR2 from the germline V gene are KGHSH and LQKENI. CDR3 length: 21 residues. The junction had 19 bases not matched to a gene; V was cut back by 2 bases and J by 3 bases. The DNA of the CDR3 is TGTGCCAGCTCACCAACCACGCCGGGGACTAGCGGGGTCCGACTAAACTACGAGCAGTACTTC. Translation gives CASSPTTPGTSGVRLNYEQYF.

This clonotype occurred many times. The chain combines TRBV7-2 with TRBJ2-1; tentative D call: TRBD2 (5 bases). Trimming pared 4 bases from V and 12 bases from J, leaving 16 bases between. The CDR3 contains 13 residues. Germline V gene sequence: CDR1 SGHTA, CDR2 FQGNSA. CDR3 DNA: TGTGCCAGCAGCTCTACTAGGGAACGGGGGCAGTTCTTC. Protein product: CASSSTRERGQFF.

The chain joins TRBV20-1 to TRBJ2-1; 10 bases line up with TRBD2. CDR1 is DFQATT and CDR2 is SNEGSKA in the germline V gene (reference sequence). Losses at the gene ends were 0 bases for V and 7 bases for J; bases not matched to a gene: 6. The CDR3 sequence is 15 residues long. The chain's CDR3 is CSAREGASGGNEQFF. Here the CDR3 DNA reads TGCAGTGCTAGAGAGGGGGCTAGCGGGGGAAATGAGCAGTTCTTC.

This clonotype was seen a few times. This chain joins TRBV6-5 and TRBJ2-7; 8 nucleotides match TRBD1. V gave up 3 bases and J gave up 4 bases; unmatched junction bases: 14. Germline values: CDR1 MNHEY, CDR2 SVGAGI. The CDR3 runs 17 residues. The CDR3 reads CASSYRRGPGQAYEQYF. The CDR3 DNA follows: TGTGCCAGCAGTTATCGAAGGGGTCCGGGACAGGCTTACGAGCAGTACTTC.

This clonotype occurred many times. The CDR3 DNA reads as TGTGCCAGCACCGCGACTAGCGGGAGAACAGATACGCAGTATTTT. Translated: CASTATSGRTDTQYF. This rearrangement joins TRBV7-9 to TRBJ2-3; 12 bases match TRBD2. Germline loops: CDR1 SEHNR, CDR2 FQNEAQ (reference sequence). The CDR3 is made up of 15 amino acids. V was pared by 7 bases and J by 3 bases, with 5 bases of the junction left unmatched.

The table lists this clonotype with many counts. V is TRBV5-1 and J is TRBJ2-5; no firm D call. CDR3 length: 12 residues. The germline V gene encodes CDR1 SGHRS and CDR2 YFSETQ. Trimming left V 2 bases short and J 4 bases short, with 6 bases between. The CDR3 protein is CASSFGGETQYF. In DNA form, the CDR3 reads TGCGCCAGCAGCTTTGGTGGAGAGACCCAGTACTTC.

This clonotype was observed at least ten times. The chain combines TRBV2 with TRBJ2-7; TRBD1 matches 7 bases. The ends lost 7 bases at V and 0 bases at J; junction bases unmatched: 0. The CDR3 has 12 amino acids. Per germline, CDR1 SNHLY and CDR2 FYNNEI. The DNA of the CDR3 is TGTGCCAGCAAGGGGGCCTCCTACGAGCAGTACTTC. This translates into CASKGASYEQYF.

This clonotype was observed a few times. This chain joins TRBV18 and TRBJ2-1; tentative D call: TRBD1 (6 bases). The CDR3 runs to 13 residues. Trimming took off 5 bases at V and 5 bases at J, with 10 bases between the two ends. CDR1 and CDR2 (germline): KGHSH, LQKENI. CDR3 sequence reads: CASSTDRNNEQFF. The CDR3 DNA sequence: TGTGCCAGCTCAACAGACAGGAACAATGAGCAGTTCTTC.

The rearrangement links TRBV6-5 to TRBJ2-5; TRBD1 agrees at 7 bases. The V gene end was trimmed by 0 bases and the J gene end by 2 bases; junction bases not matched to a gene: 0. Germline CDR1 is MNHEY and CDR2 is SVGAGI. The CDR3 is 14 residues long. CDR3 sequence: CASSYSGQQETQYF. The CDR3 nucleotides read TGTGCCAGCAGTTACTCGGGACAGCAAGAGACCCAGTACTTC.

This clonotype was detected only a few times. The chain carries TRBV15 and TRBJ2-3; D remains unclear. The length of the CDR3 is 12 residues. Looked up from germline, CDR1 is LNHNV and CDR2 is YYDKDF (reference sequence). V dropped 5 bases and J dropped 4 bases, with 7 bases sitting between them. This CDR3 reads CATSSRSDTQYF. Written as DNA, the CDR3 is TGTGCCACCAGCTCCCGGTCAGATACGCAGTATTTT.

The table lists this clonotype with many counts. J is TRBJ2-2 and V is TRBV7-2; D is possibly TRBD2 (6 bases). The CDR3 runs 16 residues. From germline, CDR1 is SGHTA and CDR2 FQGNSA. Trimming left V 1 base short and J 6 bases short, with 15 bases between. This chain's CDR3 is CASSLVSGVTPGELFF. The CDR3, as DNA: TGTGCCAGCAGCTTAGTGTCGGGAGTAACCCCCGGGGAGCTGTTTTTT.

The chain is built from TRBV12-3 or TRBV12-4 and TRBJ2-5, with a possible D match to TRBD2 (6 bases). The CDR3 contains 15 residues. The V end lost 1 base, the J end lost 2 bases, and 11 bases lay between the germline ends. The CDR3 sequence: CASSLGLARQETQYF. The CDR3 DNA reads as TGTGCCAGCAGTTTAGGCCTAGCGCGACAAGAGACCCAGTACTTC.

This clonotype came up a few times. This chain uses TRBV10-3 with TRBJ1-1; TRBD1 agrees at 9 bases. The CDR3 is made up of 15 amino acids. Trimming at V came to 5 bases and at J to 3 bases, leaving 7 bases not matched to a gene. The germline CDR1 and CDR2 sequences are ENHRY and SYGVKD. The CDR3, as DNA: TGTGCCATCAGTCCACGACAGGGGGATTACACTGAAGCTTTCTTT. Translation gives CAISPRQGDYTEAFF.

The chain is built from TRBV7-8 and TRBJ2-1; 9 bases are a match to TRBD2. Unmatched junction bases numbered 10, after V lost 7 bases and J lost 6 bases. Germline CDR1 SGHVS, CDR2 FQNEAQ. This CDR3 spans 15 amino acids. CDR3 sequence: CASTAQGLASNEQFF. The DNA for the CDR3 is TGTGCCAGCACCGCCCAGGGACTAGCCTCCAATGAGCAGTTCTTC.

This sequence joins TRBV5-1 and TRBJ1-1, with D uncertain. Germline lookup yields CDR1 SGHRS and CDR2 YFSETQ. The V end was cut by 5 bases, the J end by 7 bases, with 9 bases between. The CDR3 is 11 residues long. CDR3: CASRNGLEAFF. For the CDR3, the DNA is TGCGCCAGCAGAAACGGGCTTGAAGCTTTCTTT.

In the case of this clonotype: A much larger clone differs by one base, so this may be a read error. The chain is built from TRBV7-8 and TRBJ1-6; 8 bases fit TRBD1. CDR3 size: 14 residues. V gave up 1 base and J gave up 9 bases; unmatched junction bases: 2. Germline V gene lookup returns CDR1 SGHVS and CDR2 FQNEAQ. The CDR3 reads CASSLGQGTSPLHF. The DNA for the CDR3 is TGTGCCAGCAGCTTAGGACAGGGGACTTCACCCCTCCACTTT.

This clonotype has a handful of counts. This chain joins TRBV29-1 and TRBJ2-5; D call uncertain. Germline V lookup: CDR1 SQVTM, CDR2 ANQGSEA. CDR3 size: 10 residues. Trimming took off 3 bases at V and 3 bases at J, with 2 bases between the two ends. CDR3 region: CSVEEETQYF. The CDR3 DNA sequence: TGCAGCGTTGAGGAAGAGACCCAGTACTTC. Filled out from reference TRBV29-1 and TRBJ2-5, the complete variable domain reads SAVISQKPSRDICQRGTSLTIQCQVDSQVTMMFWYRQQPGQSLTLIATANQGSEATYESGFVIDKFPISRPNLTFSTLTVSNMSPEDSSIYLCSVEEETQYFGPGTRLLVL.

This clonotype was counted a few times. This chain joins TRBV9 and TRBJ2-7; a possible D gene is TRBD1 (6 bases). Trimming took 0 bases from V and 2 from J, leaving 9 bases between them. This CDR3 spans 14 amino acids. Germline V gene data show CDR1 as SGDLS and CDR2 as YYNGEE. CDR3 loop: CASSVGDITYEQYF. The CDR3 DNA sequence: TGTGCCAGCAGCGTAGGGGACATAACCTACGAGCAGTACTTC.

This clonotype has ten or more counts. V gene TRBV5-1 combines with J gene TRBJ2-5, with TRBD1 as a possible D gene (5 bases). The CDR3 extends over 15 amino acids. The V end was cut by 0 bases, the J end by 5 bases, with 14 bases between. The germline V gene has CDR1 SGHRS and CDR2 YFSETQ. Here the CDR3 reads CASSLANGASETQYF. Here the CDR3 DNA reads TGCGCCAGCAGCTTGGCCAATGGGGCTTCGGAGACCCAGTACTTC.

This clonotype was recorded at least ten times. J is TRBJ1-2 and V is TRBV6-1; 7 nucleotides match TRBD1. With 8 bases clipped from V and 5 bases from J, the junction kept 8 bases outside the gene matches. Germline-derived CDR1 and CDR2 are MNHNS and SASEGT. CDR3 length: 13 residues. The CDR3 spells CASGQGGQYGYTF. The CDR3 DNA sequence: TGTGCCAGCGGCCAGGGGGGGCAGTATGGCTACACCTTC.